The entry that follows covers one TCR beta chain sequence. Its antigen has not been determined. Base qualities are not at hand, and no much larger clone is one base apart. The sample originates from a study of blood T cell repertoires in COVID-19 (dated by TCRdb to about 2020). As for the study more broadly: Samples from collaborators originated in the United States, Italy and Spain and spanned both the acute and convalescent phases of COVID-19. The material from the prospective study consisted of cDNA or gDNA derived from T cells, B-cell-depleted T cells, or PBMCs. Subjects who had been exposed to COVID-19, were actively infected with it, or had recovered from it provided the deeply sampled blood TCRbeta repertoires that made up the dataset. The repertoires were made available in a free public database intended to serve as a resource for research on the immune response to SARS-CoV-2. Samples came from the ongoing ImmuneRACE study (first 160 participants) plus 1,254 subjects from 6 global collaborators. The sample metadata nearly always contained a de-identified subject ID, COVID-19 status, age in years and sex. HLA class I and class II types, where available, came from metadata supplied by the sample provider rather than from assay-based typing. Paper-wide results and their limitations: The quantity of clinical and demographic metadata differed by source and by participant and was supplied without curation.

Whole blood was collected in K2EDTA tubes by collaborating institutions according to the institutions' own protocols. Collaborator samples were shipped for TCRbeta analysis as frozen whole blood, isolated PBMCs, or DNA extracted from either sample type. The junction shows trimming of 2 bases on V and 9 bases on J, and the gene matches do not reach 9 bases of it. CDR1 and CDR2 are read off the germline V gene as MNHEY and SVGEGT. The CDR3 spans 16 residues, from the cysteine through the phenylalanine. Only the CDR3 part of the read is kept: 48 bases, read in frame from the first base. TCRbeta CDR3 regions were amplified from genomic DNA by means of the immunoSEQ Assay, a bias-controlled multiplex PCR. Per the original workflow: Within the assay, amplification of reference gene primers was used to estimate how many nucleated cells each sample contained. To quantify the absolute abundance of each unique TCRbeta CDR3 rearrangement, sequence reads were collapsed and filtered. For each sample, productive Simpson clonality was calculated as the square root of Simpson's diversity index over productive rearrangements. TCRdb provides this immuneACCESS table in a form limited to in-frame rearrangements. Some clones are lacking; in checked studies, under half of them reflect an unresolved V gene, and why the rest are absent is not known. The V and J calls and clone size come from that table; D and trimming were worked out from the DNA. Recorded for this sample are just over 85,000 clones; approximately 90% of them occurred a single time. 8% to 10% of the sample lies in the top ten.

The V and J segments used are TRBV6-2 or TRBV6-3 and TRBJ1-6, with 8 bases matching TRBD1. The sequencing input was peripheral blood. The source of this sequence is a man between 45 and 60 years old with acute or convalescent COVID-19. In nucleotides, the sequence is TGTGCCAGCAGTTACCCTCTCGCAGGGGGCTCTTCACCCCTCCACTTT. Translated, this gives CASSYPLAGGSSPLHF.